The 15 T cell receptor beta chains below come from one sample, sequenced in a study of glioma-infiltrating T cells. Using RNA template, CDR3s of TCR alpha and beta were amplified with iRepertoire arm-PCR. One entry per CDR3 protein results from TCRdb running MiXCR on the multiplex PCR reads. The sample comprises around 180,000 distinct CDR3 sequences, around 40% of which are singletons, and around 5% rests with the top ten. The specimen was glioma tissue, nonneoplastic brain tissue, or PBMCs (not recorded which). The receptors were sampled from a human donor with low-grade glioma or glioblastoma, undergoing nonglioma brain surgery, or in good health (not recorded which).

Remarks on this clonotype: Just one base apart from a much larger clone, this may be a read error. The rearrangement links TRBV28 to TRBJ2-7; D gene uncertain. The CDR3 loop spans 14 amino acids. Germline values: CDR1 MDHEN, CDR2 SYDVKM. In DNA, the CDR3 is TGTGCCAGCAGTGACACCTCATCTACCTACGAGCAGAACTTC. Amino acids: CASSDTSSTYEQNF.

As regards this clonotype: A clone one base away is much larger, so this may be a read error. The V call is TRBV28, the J call TRBJ2-1; the match to TRBD2 covers 9 bases. From germline, CDR1 is MDHEN and CDR2 SYDVKM. Unmatched junction bases numbered 15, after V lost 1 base and J lost 5 bases. The CDR3 consists of 19 residues. The chain's CDR3 is CASSLYLRTSESINNEQFF. CDR3 nucleotides: TGTGCCAGCAGTTTATACCTGAGGACTAGCGAGAGTATCAACAATGAGCAGTTCTTC.

In its sample, this clonotype was seen many times. The chain couples TRBV20-1 to TRBJ1-5; the match to TRBD1 covers 9 bases. Germline lookup yields CDR1 DFQATT and CDR2 SNEGSKA (reference sequence). The CDR3 contains 16 residues. Trimming took 6 bases from V and 0 from J; bases not matched to a gene: 9. The CDR3 here is CSAKRQGVFSNQPQHF. CDR3 nucleotides: TGCAGTGCAAAGAGACAGGGGGTGTTTAGCAATCAGCCCCAGCATTTT.

This clonotype was seen many times. J is TRBJ2-7 and V is TRBV6-1, with D possibly TRBD1 on 6 matching bases. CDR3 length equals 12 residues. The V gene's germline CDR1 is MNHNS and CDR2 SASEGT. V shed 10 bases and J shed 0 bases, with 10 bases lying between them. CDR3 sequence: CAIDRTSYEQYF. DNA for the CDR3: TGTGCCATTGACAGGACCTCCTACGAGCAGTACTTC.

As regards this clonotype: Given a much more abundant clone one base away, this may be a read error. The chain recombines TRBV15 with TRBJ2-3; possibly TRBD2 for D (6 bases). Between the trimmed V and J ends, which lost 6 bases and 10 bases, there was a span of 26 bases. Germline lookup yields CDR1 LNHNV and CDR2 YYDKDF (reference sequence). The CDR3 loop spans 16 amino acids. CDR3 coding DNA: TGTGCCACCAGAAATGGGGGGAATCTCCTCCCGGATCCGCAGTATTTT. As protein: CATRNGGNLLPDPQYF.

A word on this clonotype: This may be a read error: a much more frequent sequence differs by one nucleotide. The chain couples TRBV20-1 to TRBJ2-1; D is unresolved. Germline CDR1 is DFQATT and CDR2 is SNEGSKA (reference sequence). The CDR3 has 12 residues. V lost 5 bases and J 6 bases, leaving 11 bases between the germline ends. CDR3 bases: TGCAGTGCTCACTTAGTGGCCAATGAGCAGTTCTTC. It encodes CSAHLVANEQFF.

This clonotype was found many times. The chain is built from TRBV20-1 and TRBJ2-7; no clear D. Germline loops: CDR1 DFQATT, CDR2 SNEGSKA (reference sequence). The V end lost 3 bases, the J end lost 0 bases, and 6 bases lay between the germline ends. CDR3 length equals 12 residues. CDR3 nucleotide sequence: TGCAGTGCTAGCTCCTACTCCTACGAGCAGTACTTC. Amino acids: CSASSYSYEQYF.

Worth noting for this clonotype: This may stem from a read error, because a much larger clone lies one nucleotide away. V is TRBV6-1 and J is TRBJ2-7; 12 bases align to TRBD1. There are 14 residues in the CDR3. The ends lost 6 bases at V and 6 bases at J; junction bases unmatched: 6. Germline V gene sequence: CDR1 MNHNS, CDR2 SASEGT. The CDR3 nucleotides read TGTGCCAGCAGAAGGGACAGGGGGCTTATCGAGCAGTACTTC. This sequence encodes CASRRDRGLIEQYF.

This clonotype was detected only a few times. The rearrangement links TRBV3-1 to TRBJ2-3, with 11 bases fitting TRBD2. The V gene's germline CDR1 is LGHDT and CDR2 YNNKEL (reference sequence). With V trimmed by 3 bases and J by 5 bases, 1 base remained unmatched. The CDR3 is 14 residues long. The CDR3 coding sequence is TGTGCCAGCAGCCAGGGACTAGCGGAAGATACGCAGTATTTT. Protein product: CASSQGLAEDTQYF.

CDR3 nucleotide sequence: TGTGCCAGCAGCTTTGGGGCATCGAACTATGGCTACACCTTC. It yields the protein CASSFGASNYGYTF. The chain carries TRBV7-9 and TRBJ1-2, with D possibly TRBD1 on 5 matching bases. CDR3 size: 14 residues. In germline, CDR1 is SEHNR, CDR2 FQNEAQ (reference sequence). V lost 3 bases to trimming and J lost 2 bases, with 10 bases between them. Full variable domain (rest looked up from reference TRBV7-9 and TRBJ1-2): DTGVSQNPRHKITKRGQNVTFRCDPISEHNRLYWYRQTLGQGPEFLTYFQNEAQLEKSRLLSDRFSAERPKGSFSTLEIQRTEQGDSAMYLCASSFGASNYGYTFGSGTRLTVV.

The chain links TRBV6-2 or TRBV6-3 to TRBJ2-3, with 8 bases matching TRBD2. Losses at the gene ends were 4 bases for V and 2 bases for J; bases not matched to a gene: 17. The CDR3 sequence is 19 residues long. CDR1 is MNHEY and CDR2 is SVGEGT in the germline V gene. The CDR3 DNA sequence: TGTGCCAGCAGTTGCCGTATTAGTAGCGGGACCCGAATCACAGATACGCAGTATTTT. This translates into CASSCRISSGTRITDTQYF.

As to this clonotype: Given a much more abundant clone one base away, this may be a read error. The rearrangement uses TRBV6-6 and TRBJ2-5; 10 positions agree with TRBD1. CDR1 and CDR2 from the germline V gene are MNHNY and SVGAGI (reference sequence). The CDR3 is made up of 14 amino acids. CDR3 protein: CSSGTGDFQETQYF. CDR3 DNA sequence: TGTTCCAGCGGGACAGGGGACTTCCAAGAGACCCAGTACTTC.

Only a few counts were recorded for this clonotype. This chain links TRBV9 with TRBJ2-3; D is perhaps TRBD2 (5 bases). The CDR3 totals 15 residues. The ends were cut back, 0 bases at V and 6 bases at J, with 14 bases in the middle. Per germline, CDR1 SGDLS and CDR2 YYNGEE. CDR3 sequence reads: CASSVVIVASDTQYF. DNA for the CDR3: TGTGCCAGCAGCGTAGTAATAGTAGCGAGTGATACGCAGTATTTT.

Worth noting for this clonotype: Its ends do not fully match the called genes, so a read error is possible. Here the CDR3 DNA reads TGTGCCATCAGTTTAGCAACAGATACGCAGTATTTT. It yields the protein CAISLATDTQYF. The chain recombines TRBV12-3 or TRBV12-4 with TRBJ2-3, with no clear D. The CDR3 extends over 12 amino acids.

This clonotype was found a few times. The chain combines TRBV12-3 or TRBV12-4 with TRBJ1-1, with D possibly matching TRBD1 (5 bases). This CDR3 contains 15 residues. V was pared by 6 bases and J by 1 base, with 15 bases between. CDR3 bases: TGTGCCAGCAGCTTTTCGACAGACAGGAACACTGAAGCTTTCTTT. It translates to CASSFSTDRNTEAFF.